The entry below describes one T cell receptor beta chain. The sample comes from a study of blood T cell repertoires in COVID-19. As for the study in general: From the United States, Italy and Spain came samples of acute and convalescent COVID-19. PBMCs, B-cell-depleted T cells, or T cells were the source of the cDNA or gDNA that made up the material.

The CDR3 has 19 amino acids. Germline V gene data show CDR1 as SGHAT and CDR2 as FQNNGV. The ends lost 3 bases at V and 5 bases at J; junction bases unmatched: 19. Original processing methods: Estimates of nucleated cell counts were drawn from the amplification of reference gene primers. Produced via immunoSEQ multiplex PCR; TCRdb's table is partial and in-frame only. That table furnishes V, J and clone size, whereas the DNA furnished D and trimming. The data show nearly 90,000 clones, with about 91% seen just once and over 0.35% held by the top ten. Sequenced: peripheral blood. The TCR was taken from a man in his 60s with acute or convalescent COVID-19. The V gene is TRBV11-2, the J gene TRBJ1-1, with 9 bases lining up with TRBD1. For the CDR3, the DNA is TGTGCCAGCAGCTTTGAAACGACCCGGGACAGGGTCCGGCGGACTGAAGCTTTCTTT. It specifies CASSFETTRDRVRRTEAFF.